This record looks at one T cell receptor beta chain sequence and its context. The antigen remains unidentified. Per the germline V gene, CDR1 is SGHDN and CDR2 is FVKESK. V lost 8 bases and J lost 2; bases outside the gene matches: 7. The CDR3 length is 14 residues. Treatment reported: some 20 received Ad26.COV2.S at low or high dose, single or two shots; five or six received placebo; per-sample allocation not given. Material that was analyzed had been drawn on day 63 after the first vaccine or placebo injection. Donation came from an adult in Boston who was aged 18-55 years. An Ad26 vector carrying the Wuhan-strain SARS-CoV-2 spike served as the vaccine. This record belongs to a study of Ad26.COV2.S vaccination and SARS-CoV-2 variants. Whole-study results and caveats: Responses of spike-specific T cells (both CD8+ and CD4+) reportedly showed substantial breadth after vaccination. Spike-specific TCR breadth was greater after Ad26.COV2.S than placebo.

Measured with immunoSEQ multiplex PCR; TCRdb has only the in-frame clones, and not every one. Among roughly 700,000 clones listed, roughly 90% were seen once. The clonotype was recovered from a person between 18 and 59 years old who received the Ad26.COV2.S COVID-19 vaccine or a placebo. The chain has TRBV14 and TRBJ2-7; 9 nucleotides match TRBD2. Sequenced material: peripheral blood, taken in a trial of Ad26.COV2.S vaccine versus placebo. DNA for the CDR3: TGTGCCAGCTCTCTCGCGGGAGGGCCCTACGAGCAGTACTTC. This codes for CASSLAGGPYEQYF.